These 24 T cell receptor beta chains were sequenced from one sample in a study of regulatory T cells in long-lasting Graves disease. Building the TCR beta libraries relied on iRepertoire HTBI primers, and CDR3 regions underwent Arm-PCR. TCRdb recomputed calls from the multiplex PCR reads with MiXCR, one row per CDR3 protein. This table holds under 450,000 distinct CDR3 sequences, under 20% found once. The time point was: newly diagnosed GD, antithyroid drugs for less than 3 months. RNA extracted from PBMCs served as the sequencing template. These data were also filed under a second study, of T cells in Graves' hyperthyroidism and ophthalmopathy.

The source was peripheral blood mononuclear cells (PBMCs), collected at new diagnosis, from a patient treated with antithyroid drugs. These receptors came from a woman between 18 and 29 years old with Graves disease.

This clonotype was recorded a few times. The chain links TRBV12-3 or TRBV12-4 to TRBJ2-2; D is undetermined. Trimming took off 3 bases at V and 4 bases at J, with 12 bases between the two ends. CDR3 length equals 15 residues. The CDR3 DNA reads TGTGCCAGCAGTTTGGGTCGGGTGTTCACCGGGGAGCTGTTTTTT. Its translation is CASSLGRVFTGELFF.

This clonotype has only a few counts. The genes are TRBV20-1 and TRBJ2-7; a weak D match, TRBD1 (5 bases). Deletions cut 6 bases from V and 3 bases from J, with 18 bases between. CDR3 size: 14 residues. The germline V gene encodes CDR1 DFQATT and CDR2 SNEGSKA (reference sequence). Written as DNA, the CDR3 is TGCAGTGCCAAAGGGGCTAGATTACTCTACGAGCAGTACTTC. Its protein is CSAKGARLLYEQYF.

V and J are TRBV30 and TRBJ2-6, with D possibly being TRBD2 (5 bases). This CDR3 has 13 amino acids. The germline V gene has CDR1 GTSNPN and CDR2 SVGIG (reference sequence). V was trimmed by 3 bases and J by 2 bases, leaving 5 bases between them. This CDR3 reads CAWRRAGANVLTF. CDR3 in DNA: TGTGCCTGGAGGCGGGCTGGGGCCAACGTCCTGACTTTC.

This clonotype appeared a few times. Germline is not matched at one junction end, which may reflect a read error. The chain uses TRBV29-1 and TRBJ2-3, with D tentatively TRBD2 (6 bases). Germline-derived CDR1 and CDR2 are SQVTM and ANQGSEA. The CDR3 sequence is 13 residues long. CDR3 amino acids: CSLARGSTDTRYF. CDR3 nucleotide sequence: TGCAGCTTGGCCCGGGGGAGCACAGATACGCGGTATTTT.

Details on this clonotype: A read error is possible here, since a much larger clone lies one base away. The V and J genes are TRBV19 and TRBJ1-1, with TRBD1 as a possible D gene (5 bases). Looked up from germline, CDR1 is LNHDA and CDR2 is SQIVND (reference sequence). The V and J ends lost 9 bases and 6 bases respectively, with 17 bases between them. CDR3 length: 13 amino acids. The CDR3 sequence is CASQEDGAAEAFF. The CDR3 region has the DNA TGTGCCAGCCAGGAGGACGGGGCCGCTGAAGCTTTCTTT.

This clonotype has at least ten counts. The CDR3 DNA sequence: TGTGCCAGCAGATCCGGGACCCACACAGATACGCAGTATTTT. It translates to CASRSGTHTDTQYF. The V and J genes are TRBV2 and TRBJ2-3; D could derive from TRBD1 or TRBD2 (5 bases each). V lost 6 bases to trimming and J lost 2 bases, with 12 bases between them. CDR3 size: 14 residues. Germline CDR1 SNHLY, CDR2 FYNNEI.

This rearrangement joins TRBV19 to TRBJ2-1; D remains ambiguous. V was shortened by 4 bases and J by 6 bases, with 10 bases between the two germline ends. Germline CDR1 is LNHDA and CDR2 is SQIVND (reference sequence). The CDR3 spans 13 residues. The CDR3 region is CASSRELPNEQFF. Here the CDR3 DNA reads TGTGCCAGTAGTAGGGAATTGCCCAATGAGCAGTTCTTC.

The chain uses TRBV19 and TRBJ2-3; a possible D gene is TRBD1 (5 bases). CDR3 length: 13 residues. Germline CDR1 and CDR2: LNHDA and SQIVND (reference sequence). For the CDR3, the DNA is TGTCCCCAGGGCAACTTCTTCACAGATACGCAGTATTTT. Translation: CPQGNFFTDTQYF.

This clonotype was counted a few times. The chain is built from TRBV20-1 and TRBJ1-3; D remains ambiguous. This CDR3 contains 17 residues. Germline V gene sequence: CDR1 DFQATT, CDR2 SNEGSKA (reference sequence). Deletions cut 2 bases from V and 8 bases from J, with 25 bases between. CDR3 protein: CSARPVFGGFLKDTIYF. The DNA of the CDR3 is TGCAGTGCTAGACCCGTCTTCGGAGGCTTCTTGAAGGACACCATATATTTT.

This clonotype was counted ten times or more. The gene calls are TRBV11-1 and TRBJ2-7; 11 bases are a match to TRBD2. The V gene end was trimmed by 4 bases and the J gene end by 7 bases; junction bases not matched to a gene: 3. The CDR3 has 13 amino acids. Looked up from germline, CDR1 is SGHAT and CDR2 is FQDESV (reference sequence). CDR3 loop: CASSSRTSGEQYF. The CDR3 nucleotides read TGTGCCAGCAGCTCTAGGACTAGCGGGGAGCAGTACTTC.

This clonotype was seen more than once but under ten times. The CDR3 bases are TGTGCCAGCAGCAGGTCCCCGCCCGAAGCCAAAAACATTCAGTACTTC. Translated, it gives CASSRSPPEAKNIQYF. The chain combines TRBV13 with TRBJ2-4; no reliable D call. The CDR3 sequence is 16 residues long. From germline, CDR1 is PRHDT and CDR2 FYEKMQ (reference sequence). The V and J ends lost 5 bases and 0 bases respectively, with 14 bases between them.

This clonotype was seen repeatedly, ten times or more. This rearrangement joins TRBV28 to TRBJ2-7; 9 bases match TRBD2. J was trimmed by 5 bases and V by 6 bases; bases with no gene match: 5. Germline V gene lookup returns CDR1 MDHEN and CDR2 SYDVKM. The CDR3 has 13 amino acids. The CDR3 region has the DNA TGTGCCAGCAGCGAGGGACTAGCCCACGAGCAGTACTTC. It is translated as CASSEGLAHEQYF.

Of note for this clonotype: A read error likely explains this, since a far larger clone differs by one base. The rearrangement uses TRBV10-3 and TRBJ2-1; 12 nucleotides align to TRBD1. The V gene end was trimmed by 4 bases and the J gene end by 8 bases; junction bases not matched to a gene: 6. CDR1 is ENHRY and CDR2 is SYGVKD in the germline V gene. This CDR3 is built from 15 residues. CDR3 sequence reads: CAISAGQGAVDEQFF. In DNA form, the CDR3 reads TGTGCCATCAGTGCGGGACAGGGGGCTGTCGATGAGCAGTTCTTC.

This clonotype was seen repeatedly, ten times or more. J is TRBJ2-3 and V is TRBV12-3 or TRBV12-4; perhaps TRBD2 as D (6 bases). CDR3 size: 15 residues. Trimming stripped 5 bases from V and 2 bases from J, with 14 bases between. The CDR3 is CASSPGEVITDTQYF. In DNA form, the CDR3 reads TGTGCCAGCAGTCCTGGGGAGGTTATCACAGATACGCAGTATTTT.

This clonotype was observed a few times. The V gene is TRBV5-6, the J gene TRBJ1-6; 11 positions match TRBD1. From germline, CDR1 is SGHDT and CDR2 YYEEEE. The CDR3 length is 19 residues. V trimming: 4 bases; J trimming: 2 bases; junction bases outside the gene matches: 11. The CDR3 DNA sequence: TGTGCCAGCAGCCCCGGACCGGGACAGGGGGACCCCTATAATTCACCCCTCCACTTT. Amino acid sequence: CASSPGPGQGDPYNSPLHF. Supplemented by reference TRBV5-6 and TRBJ1-6, the full variable domain reads DAGVTQSPTHLIKTRGQQVTLRCSPKSGHDTVSWYQQALGQGPQFIFQYYEEEERQRGNFPDRFSGHQFPNYSSELNVNALLLGDSALYLCASSPGPGQGDPYNSPLHFGNGTRLTVT.

The J gene is TRBJ1-2, the V gene TRBV27; D is unresolved. Looked up from germline, CDR1 is MNHEY and CDR2 is SMNVEV (reference sequence). The CDR3 runs to 13 residues. V was trimmed by 5 bases and J by 5 bases, leaving 12 bases between them. The CDR3 DNA is TGTGCCAGCAGTCCCATTAACCATTATGGCTACACCTTC. This codes for CASSPINHYGYTF.

Many counts were recorded for this clonotype. This chain connects TRBV30 to TRBJ2-2, with 7 bases matching TRBD2. This CDR3 is built from 14 residues. Trimming cost V 5 bases and J 7 bases; bases outside gene matches: 10. Germline-derived CDR1 and CDR2 are GTSNPN and SVGIG (reference sequence). The CDR3, as DNA: TGTGCCTGGGGGACCGGGACTAATGGCGGGGAGCTGTTTTTT. Its translation is CAWGTGTNGGELFF. Supplemented by reference TRBV30 and TRBJ2-2, the full variable domain reads SQTIHQWPATLVQPVGSPLSLECTVEGTSNPNLYWYRQAAGRGLQLLFYSVGIGQISSEVPQNLSASRPQDRQFILSSKKLLLSDSGFYLCAWGTGTNGGELFFGEGSRLTVL.

Comment on this clonotype: Its ends do not fully match the called genes, so a read error is possible. This sequence joins TRBV27 and TRBJ1-4, with D maybe TRBD1 (5 bases). Germline V lookup: CDR1 MNHEY, CDR2 SMNVEV (reference sequence). This CDR3 has 15 amino acids. The CDR3 here is CASSLWGGSNEELFF. CDR3 sequence (DNA): TGTGCCAGCAGTTTATGGGGGGGGTCAAATGAAGAACTGTTTTTT. Using reference TRBV27 and TRBJ1-4 for the parts outside the CDR3, the full variable domain is EAQVTQNPRYLITVTGKKLTVTCSQNMNHEYMSWYRQDPGLGLRQIYYSMNVEVTDKGDVPEGYKVSRKEKRNFPLILESPSPNQTSLYFCASSLWGGSNEELFFGSGTQLSVL.

Points on this clonotype: Since a much larger clone is just one base distant, this may be a read error. The rearrangement links TRBV5-1 to TRBJ1-1; weak D call: TRBD1 (5 bases). Trimming shortened V by 3 bases and J by 2 bases, and 17 bases separated the two germline ends. Per the germline V gene, CDR1 is SGHRS and CDR2 is YFSETQ. CDR3 size: 16 residues. CDR3 loop: CASSSGDPILNTEAFF. The CDR3 bases are TGCGCCAGCAGCTCGGGGGACCCGATCCTCAACACTGAAGCTTTCTTT.

This clonotype was seen repeatedly, ten times or more. The V and J genes are TRBV7-9 and TRBJ1-4; D remains ambiguous. This CDR3 comprises 14 residues. Trimming pared 4 bases from V and 10 bases from J, leaving 16 bases between. Per germline, CDR1 SEHNR and CDR2 FQNEAQ (reference sequence). CDR3 sequence: CASSSPINAGKLFF. The CDR3 nucleotides read TGTGCCAGCAGCTCCCCAATCAACGCGGGAAAACTGTTTTTT.

This clonotype has a count of ten or more. This chain connects TRBV12-3 or TRBV12-4 to TRBJ2-7, with D possibly being TRBD2 (6 bases). Trimming took 5 bases from V and 4 from J, leaving 12 bases between them. The length of the CDR3 is 13 residues. Here the CDR3 reads CASSQQRAYEQYF. CDR3 sequence (DNA): TGTGCCAGCAGTCAGCAGCGGGCTTACGAGCAGTACTTC.

Details on this clonotype: A single base separates this from a much larger clone, so it may be a read error. The chain employs TRBV12-3 or TRBV12-4 and TRBJ2-3, with a tentative D call TRBD2 (7 bases). The CDR3 length is 15 residues. V gave up 4 bases and J gave up 3 bases, with 14 bases separating them. The CDR3 spells CASSSFRGATDTQYF. The CDR3 nucleotides are TGTGCCAGCAGTTCCTTTCGGGGGGCGACAGATACGCAGTATTTT.

The rearrangement uses TRBV20-1 and TRBJ2-1; no clear D gene. This CDR3 spans 15 amino acids. The V gene lost 0 bases and the J gene lost 2 bases, with 11 bases spanning the gap. In germline, CDR1 is DFQATT, CDR2 SNEGSKA (reference sequence). For the CDR3, the DNA is TGCAGTGCTAGAGATCTGGACGGAGCCTACAATGAGCAGTTCTTC. Its protein is CSARDLDGAYNEQFF.

This clonotype was seen many times. The V and J genes are TRBV3-1 and TRBJ2-5; TRBD2 might be the D (5 bases). Germline V lookup: CDR1 LGHDT, CDR2 YNNKEL (reference sequence). The CDR3 is 15 amino acids. The germline V and J ends were trimmed by 4 bases and 4 bases, with 16 bases remaining between them. CDR3 protein: CASSRMRERRETQYF. The CDR3, as DNA: TGTGCCAGCAGCCGGATGAGGGAGCGTCGAGAGACCCAGTACTTC.